This is a list of T cell receptor beta chains from one sample in a study of blood T cell repertoires in COVID-19. Data came from immunoSEQ multiplex PCR; TCRdb stores just in-frame clones and leaves some out. Of about 50,000 clones listed, 75% to 90% are singletons. Source material: peripheral blood. The receptors stem from a man aged 55 to 69 with acute or convalescent COVID-19. CDR3s include the opening cysteine and the closing phenylalanine or tryptophan. Part of the rows lack a size; the others show once, few, many or a class for expanded clones.

v_gene: TRBV21-1; j_gene: TRBJ2-2; abundance: few; len: 22; CDR3aa: CASRSPEGSGTGGWRLIGELFF
v_gene: TRBV7-8; j_gene: TRBJ1-6; abundance: .; len: 15; CDR3aa: CASSLMNRGGSPLHF
v_gene: TRBV9; j_gene: TRBJ2-1; abundance: few; len: 16; CDR3aa: CASSEGVTGSFNEQFF
v_gene: TRBV5-1; j_gene: TRBJ2-1; abundance: .; len: 19; CDR3aa: CASRSGTSGTPSSYNEQFF
v_gene: TRBV7-9; j_gene: TRBJ2-7; abundance: few; len: 14; CDR3aa: CASSLGAGGGEQYF
v_gene: TRBV5-1; j_gene: TRBJ1-1; abundance: .; len: 13; CDR3aa: CASSLAVNTEAFF
v_gene: TRBV7-9; j_gene: TRBJ1-1; abundance: few; len: 15; CDR3aa: CASSRGQGASTEAFF
v_gene: TRBV27; j_gene: TRBJ2-3; abundance: .; len: 10; CDR3aa: CASRSDTQYF
v_gene: TRBV29-1; j_gene: TRBJ1-5; abundance: .; len: 12; CDR3aa: CSVGGGAQPQHF
v_gene: TRBV7-9; j_gene: TRBJ1-5; abundance: .; len: 14; CDR3aa: CASSLGRSVAAQHF
v_gene: TRBV6-5; j_gene: TRBJ1-1; abundance: .; len: 11; CDR3aa: CAIRVYTEAFF
v_gene: TRBV2; j_gene: TRBJ1-5; abundance: once; len: 14; CDR3aa: CASRTGGGNQPQHF
v_gene: TRBV19; j_gene: TRBJ2-2; abundance: .; len: 22; CDR3aa: CASRPLRQGAFPIQMSTGELFF
v_gene: TRBV24-1; j_gene: TRBJ2-3; abundance: .; len: 14; CDR3aa: CATSEGTSTDTQYF
v_gene: TRBV9; j_gene: TRBJ1-3; abundance: .; len: 17; CDR3aa: CASSVMGPVGSGNTIYF
v_gene: TRBV5-1; j_gene: TRBJ2-5; abundance: few; len: 18; CDR3aa: CASSWIGLAGVRQETQYF
v_gene: TRBV21-1; j_gene: TRBJ2-3; abundance: .; len: 16; CDR3aa: CASSKRLAGKGDTQYF
v_gene: TRBV6-4; j_gene: TRBJ2-1; abundance: .; len: 15; CDR3aa: CASRPSGRAYNEQFF
v_gene: TRBV30; j_gene: TRBJ1-1; abundance: once; len: 19; CDR3aa: CAWTSQGAGQGREYTEAFF
v_gene: TRBV5-4; j_gene: TRBJ2-5; abundance: .; len: 14; CDR3aa: CASSLGGRLETQYF
v_gene: TRBV5-5; j_gene: TRBJ1-1; abundance: .; len: 14; CDR3aa: CASSLKAGTVEAFF
v_gene: TRBV9; j_gene: TRBJ1-4; abundance: .; len: 15; CDR3aa: CASSLLSGGSEKLFF
v_gene: TRBV6-5; j_gene: TRBJ1-2; abundance: .; len: 12; CDR3aa: CASRGQNYGYTF
v_gene: TRBV30; j_gene: TRBJ1-1; abundance: .; len: 14; CDR3aa: CAWSVGGSNTEAFF
v_gene: TRBV15; j_gene: TRBJ1-2; abundance: .; len: 13; CDR3aa: CATSRGQSYGYTF
v_gene: TRBV7-9; j_gene: TRBJ1-4; abundance: .; len: 12; CDR3aa: CASSPLYEKLFF
v_gene: TRBV11-2; j_gene: TRBJ2-1; abundance: .; len: 13; CDR3aa: CASSPPTYDEQFF
v_gene: TRBV27; j_gene: TRBJ1-1; abundance: few; len: 14; CDR3aa: CASSFMQGGTEAFF
v_gene: TRBV6-5; j_gene: TRBJ2-7; abundance: .; len: 13; CDR3aa: CASRPTGIYEQYF
v_gene: TRBV5-1; j_gene: TRBJ2-7; abundance: .; len: 14; CDR3aa: CASSLATRSYEQYF
v_gene: TRBV11-1; j_gene: TRBJ1-1; abundance: .; len: 14; CDR3aa: CASTLNDRNTEAFF
v_gene: TRBV7-9; j_gene: TRBJ2-3; abundance: .; len: 17; CDR3aa: CASSPGPGLAQPDTQYF
v_gene: TRBV27; j_gene: TRBJ1-4; abundance: .; len: 14; CDR3aa: CASSLSYQGEKLFF
v_gene: TRBV28; j_gene: TRBJ2-7; abundance: .; len: 11; CDR3aa: CASVGEGEQYF
v_gene: TRBV20-1; j_gene: TRBJ2-5; abundance: .; len: 12; CDR3aa: CSASKLQETQYF
v_gene: TRBV3-1/TRBV3-2; j_gene: TRBJ2-3; abundance: once; len: 17; CDR3aa: CASSQSGGGSITDTQYF
v_gene: TRBV4-1; j_gene: TRBJ2-1; abundance: .; len: 17; CDR3aa: CASSQDPRGLVYNEQFF
v_gene: TRBV19; j_gene: TRBJ1-1; abundance: .; len: 15; CDR3aa: CASSLHRGVNTEAFF
v_gene: TRBV11-2; j_gene: TRBJ2-3; abundance: .; len: 15; CDR3aa: CASSDSGEGKDTQYF
v_gene: TRBV5-1; j_gene: TRBJ1-2; abundance: .; len: 15; CDR3aa: CASSDPSHGLSGYTF
v_gene: TRBV27; j_gene: TRBJ2-7; abundance: .; len: 14; CDR3aa: CASSPRGGWDEQYF
v_gene: TRBV24-1; j_gene: TRBJ1-2; abundance: .; len: 13; CDR3aa: CATSDFRGYGYTF
v_gene: TRBV6-1; j_gene: TRBJ2-7; abundance: .; len: 13; CDR3aa: CASSENRNYEQYF